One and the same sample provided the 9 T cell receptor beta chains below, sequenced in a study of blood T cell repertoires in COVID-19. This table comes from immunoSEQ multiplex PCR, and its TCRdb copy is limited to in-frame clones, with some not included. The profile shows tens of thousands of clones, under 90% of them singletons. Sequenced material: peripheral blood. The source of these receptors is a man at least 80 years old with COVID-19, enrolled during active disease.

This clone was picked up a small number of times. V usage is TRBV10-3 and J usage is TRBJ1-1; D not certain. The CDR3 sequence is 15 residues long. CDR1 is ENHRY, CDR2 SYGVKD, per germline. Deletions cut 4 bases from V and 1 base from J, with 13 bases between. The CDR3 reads CAISVERDPNTEAFF. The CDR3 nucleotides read TGTGCCATCAGTGTTGAGAGAGATCCGAACACTGAAGCTTTCTTT.

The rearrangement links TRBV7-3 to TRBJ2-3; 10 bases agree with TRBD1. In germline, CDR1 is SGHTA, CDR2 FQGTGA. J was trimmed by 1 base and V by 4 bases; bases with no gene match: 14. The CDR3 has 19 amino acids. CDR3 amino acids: CASSSTPRDRGSGTDTQYF. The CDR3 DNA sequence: TGTGCCAGCAGCTCCACCCCCCGGGACAGGGGTTCGGGCACAGATACGCAGTATTTT.

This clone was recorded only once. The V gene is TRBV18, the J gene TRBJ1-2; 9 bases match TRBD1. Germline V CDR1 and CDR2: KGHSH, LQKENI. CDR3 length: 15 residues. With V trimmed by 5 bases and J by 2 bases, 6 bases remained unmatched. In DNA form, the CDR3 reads TGTGCCAGCTCAGAGCGACAGGGGGGGAACTATGGCTACACCTTC. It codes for CASSERQGGNYGYTF.

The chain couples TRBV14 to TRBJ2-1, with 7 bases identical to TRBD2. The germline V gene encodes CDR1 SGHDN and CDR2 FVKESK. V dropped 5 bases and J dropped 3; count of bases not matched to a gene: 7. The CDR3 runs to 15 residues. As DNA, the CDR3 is TGTGCCAGCAGCGAGGGGCTAGCGGACTACAATGAGCAGTTCTTC. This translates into CASSEGLADYNEQFF.

The CDR3: CASSPGGGLAVSRTQYF. The CDR3 region has the DNA TGTGCCAGCAGTCCTGGGGGTGGACTAGCGGTCTCCAGGACCCAGTACTTC. V usage is TRBV27 and J usage is TRBJ2-5; 10 bases are shared with TRBD2. Unmatched junction bases numbered 16, after V lost 5 bases and J lost 7 bases. Germline CDR1 and CDR2: MNHEY and SMNVEV (reference sequence). CDR3 length equals 17 residues.

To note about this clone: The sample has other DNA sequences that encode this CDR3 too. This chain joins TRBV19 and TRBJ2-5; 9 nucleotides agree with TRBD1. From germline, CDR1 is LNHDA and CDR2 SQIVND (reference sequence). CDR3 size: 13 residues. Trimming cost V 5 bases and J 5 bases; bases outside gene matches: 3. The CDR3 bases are TGTGCCAGTAGTTCGACAGGGGGGGAGACCCAGTACTTC. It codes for CASSSTGGETQYF.

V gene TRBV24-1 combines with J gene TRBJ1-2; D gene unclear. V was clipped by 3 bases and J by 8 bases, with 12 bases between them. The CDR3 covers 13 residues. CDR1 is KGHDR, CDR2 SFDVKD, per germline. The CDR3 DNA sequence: TGTGCCACCAGTGATCCGGGCGGGGTGGGCTACACCTTC. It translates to CATSDPGGVGYTF.

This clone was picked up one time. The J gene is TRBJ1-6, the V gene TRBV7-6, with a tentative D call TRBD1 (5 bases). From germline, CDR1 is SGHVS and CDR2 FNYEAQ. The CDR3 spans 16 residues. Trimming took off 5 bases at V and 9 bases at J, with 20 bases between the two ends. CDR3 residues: CASSPGTPPQGSPLHF. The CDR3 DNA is TGTGCCAGCAGCCCCGGGACTCCCCCTCAGGGTTCACCCCTCCACTTT. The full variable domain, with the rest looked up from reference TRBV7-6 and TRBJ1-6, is GAGVSQSPRYKVTKRGQDVALRCDPISGHVSLYWYRQALGQGPEFLTYFNYEAQQDKSGLPNDRFSAERPEGSISTLTIQRTEQRDSAMYRCASSPGTPPQGSPLHFGNGTRLTVT.

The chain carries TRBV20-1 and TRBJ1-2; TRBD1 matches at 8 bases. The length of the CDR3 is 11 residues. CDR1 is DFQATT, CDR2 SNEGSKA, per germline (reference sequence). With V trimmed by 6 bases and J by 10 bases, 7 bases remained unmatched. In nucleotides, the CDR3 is TGCAGTGCGCCCCCGGGACAGGTCTACACCTTC. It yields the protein CSAPPGQVYTF.